This TCR beta chain was observed in a study of T cells in women clearing cervical HPV infection. At the level of the study: For cases, blood was sampled a median roughly 150 days after lesion detection, interquartile range roughly 80 to 230 days.

Whole-study results and caveats: Repertoire richness, not evenness, was significantly elevated in CIN3+ cases versus controls. Cases carried less TRBV6-7 than controls: approximately 0.1% versus 0.16%.

As to this clone: What it recognizes is unknown. Sequencing ends 3 residues short of the CDR3 end; the germline J gene provides the rest. Within the sample, other DNA sequences also encode this same CDR3.

V shed 7 bases, J shed 7 bases, and the junction held 3 bases outside the gene matches. The germline V gene encodes CDR1 DFQATT and CDR2 SNEGSKA (reference sequence). The CDR3 is 13 amino acids. Dot-blot hybridization genotyped cervical HPV amplified with MY09/MY11 PCR. The repertoire was sequenced with immunoSEQ multiplex PCR; TCRdb's copy has only in-frame clones and lacks some. In total, the table holds about 39,000 clones. The J gene is TRBJ1-6, the V gene TRBV20-1; the match to TRBD1 covers 11 bases. The sample comprised blood buffy coat. The receptor was derived from a woman aged 18 to 69 with a cervical HPV16 infection that either progressed to CIN3+ or cleared (not recorded which). This CDR3 reads CSGGTGGNSPLHF. The CDR3 bases that were read are TGCAGTGGGGGGACAGGGGGGAATTCACCC.